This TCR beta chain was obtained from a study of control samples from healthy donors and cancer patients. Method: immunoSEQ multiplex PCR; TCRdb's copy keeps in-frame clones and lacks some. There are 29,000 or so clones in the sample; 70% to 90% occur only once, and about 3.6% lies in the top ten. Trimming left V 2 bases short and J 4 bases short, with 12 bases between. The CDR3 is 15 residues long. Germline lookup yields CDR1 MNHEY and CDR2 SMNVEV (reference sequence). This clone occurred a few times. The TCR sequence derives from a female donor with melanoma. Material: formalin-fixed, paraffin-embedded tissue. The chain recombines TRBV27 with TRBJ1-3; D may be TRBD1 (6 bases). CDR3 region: CASSLQGSTGNTIYF. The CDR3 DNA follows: TGTGCCAGCAGTTTACAGGGGTCTACGGGAAACACCATATATTTT.